This T cell receptor beta chain was retrieved from a study of cytomegalovirus exposure and HLA in healthy donors (dated by TCRdb to about 2017). Regarding the complete study: An earlier analysis of more than 550 of the donors reported approximately 300 Gb of sequence data and around 100 million unique TCR beta sequences obtained from about 179 million T cells. An early release that covered about 640 HLA-typed donors contained around 330 gigabases of sequencing data and approximately 85 million unique TCR sequences. The genetic ancestry cluster associated with self-reported Caucasian donors included around 76% of the approximately 430 genotyped donors. The study aimed to test whether cataloging public T cell receptors could reveal signatures of past pathogen exposure. The T cell repertoires of several hundred subjects were profiled by immunosequencing and related to cytomegalovirus serostatus. In addition to the first cohort of hundreds of subjects, a separate validation cohort of 130 or so different subjects was used. The study combined high-throughput TCR immunosequencing, statistical association of individual TCRs with disease status, and machine learning to predict cytomegalovirus infection status. A later analysis re-analyzed previously published TCR beta repertoires from 650 to 800 donors and added high-resolution HLA genotyping to study TCR occurrence patterns. Rather than drawing on any new phenotypic data, the later analysis identified candidate immune exposures from TCR beta sequences and the way those sequences occurred across donors. To decide whether each TCR beta V gene segment behaved as functional or pseudogenic, an earlier analysis of some 540 of the donors relied on high-throughput TCR beta sequencing. Alongside the repertoire data, information on donor age, sex, ethnicity and CMV serostatus was compiled. In a later genetic analysis, genome-wide SNP genotypes for about 65% of the 666 donors were used, and that subset was treated as a discovery cohort. Every repertoire in the discovery cohort had been generated on one and the same sequencing platform. HLA typing included class I and class II loci at four-digit resolution. Typing coverage varied by locus: roughly 629-630 donors for A, B, C, DRB1 and DQB1; roughly 520 for DQA1; more than 600 for DPA1; 450 to 480 for DPB1. Because of strong linkage in the cohort, 4 to 6 DR-DQ haplotypes were treated as single units for association and clustering. Among some 400 genotyped donors of the cohort, an average of approximately 240,000 unique TCR beta nucleotide sequences was sequenced per donor, of which 15% to 20% were non-productive. Findings and caveats that apply to the study as a whole: At a false discovery rate of 0.05, a later analysis linked 16,000 or so TCR beta sequences to specific HLA alleles. While some public TCRs were present in many individuals, most TCR sequences turned up only very rarely across donors. In a later analysis, TCR association rates were found to vary across HLA loci, with the most associated TCRs seen for DRB1 alleles and the fewest for HLA-C alleles. A later genetic analysis reported fewer N-insertions in productive TCRs among donors in an Asian-associated ancestry cluster than the roughly 690-donor mean. In a later genetic analysis, a missense DCLRE1C variant was associated with V-gene and J-gene trimming of TCR beta chains, and the association was replicated in an independent cohort. A later analysis found that HLA-associated TCR beta chains were more clonally expanded and had lower generation probabilities than equally common non-associated chains. A later analysis found that most CMV-associated TCR beta chains appeared HLA-restricted, with HLA associations seemingly driven largely by CMV exposure. Because some donors lacked HLA typing at each locus, the association tests relied only on the typed subset. According to a later analysis, parvovirus B19, influenza, CMV and Epstein-Barr virus appeared linked to several top co-occurrence clusters. Strong co-occurrence of HLA alleles, especially DR and DQ, made assigning TCR associations to individual alleles difficult. The classifier was reported to diagnose cytomegalovirus status with high specificity and sensitivity in both the original cohort and the validation cohort. The 87-base-pair reads could not distinguish some IMGT-functional V segments, including TRBV6-2 and TRBV6-3, so those segments were excluded. The study listed 150 to 200 TCR beta chains as associated with cytomegalovirus. The presence/absence analyses assumed that sequencing depth was roughly uniform across donors, and that assumption may not be true. A cluster of highly shared sequence variants was judged likely to be a technical artifact of the sequencing pipeline. A further reported finding was that TCR beta sequences accurately predicted the HLA-A and HLA-B alleles for most subjects in the first cohort. In vitro tests confirmed that a few of the cytomegalovirus-associated TCR beta chains recognize cytomegalovirus antigens. The earlier analysis of approximately 590 of the donors excluded roughly 17 rarely observed V segments, including chromosome 9 orphons, because counts were too low. The authors suggested that the approach could potentially be extended to other disease states and immunological phenotypes. Correlated functional status among segregating V segments might be attributable to linkage disequilibrium, but an unknown experimental factor could not be ruled out. This cohort had only TCR beta chains sequenced, and the lack of alpha or paired-chain data limited which features could be detected. The only immune exposure information available for the cohort was CMV serostatus. In an earlier analysis of around 600 of the donors, most TCR beta V segments appeared in productive rearrangements about 87% or about 30% of the time, broadly matching IMGT annotations.

Reading from cysteine to phenylalanine, the CDR3 counts 17 amino acids. Only the CDR3 portion is preserved as DNA: 51 bases, with reading frame beginning at the first base. The junction carries 21 bases between V and J, which are trimmed by 5 bases and 5 bases respectively. Per the germline V gene, MDHEN is the CDR1 and SYDVKM is the CDR2. The cohort comprised 670 or so healthy bone marrow donors. At the time of sampling, all cohort members were nominally healthy, though unrecorded immune exposures were likely present. The donor was CMV seronegative and belonged to the group of 350 or so seronegative cohort members. A peripheral blood sample was provided by each donor, and peripheral blood mononuclear cells were used for TCR beta sequencing. Genomic DNA was extracted from the blood cell samples with the Qiagen DNeasy Blood Extraction Kit. This clone showed up just a few times. Its antigen remains unidentified. The input lacks base qualities; no much larger clone sits a single base away.

Libraries came from the immunoSEQ multiplex PCR assay. For the multiplex PCR, a mixture combining 60 forward primers for TCR Vbeta segments and 13 reverse primers for TCR Jbeta segments was used. The CDR3 region of rearranged TCR beta genes was amplified from genomic DNA by a multiplex PCR assay. Amplified TCR beta libraries were sequenced as 87-base-pair reads on the Illumina HiSeq System. The authors processed their data as follows. In a later analysis, roughly 80 million unique TCR beta chains were counted across the approximately 640 repertoires, and around 10 million of these chains were shared by at least two donors. A nearest-neighbor algorithm error-corrected the raw reads and collapsed the reads into unique sequences, merging closely related sequences to remove PCR and sequencing errors. CDR3 sequences were aligned to IMGT reference sequences to assign V, D and J gene segments. Each retained sequence needed at least a six-nucleotide match to both a V gene segment and a J gene segment. A rearrangement was called productive if the CDR3 had no stop codons and remained in frame with V and J, and every other rearrangement was called non-productive. CDR3 was defined according to IMGT convention as the region running from the second conserved V-encoded cysteine to the conserved J-encoded phenylalanine. The earlier analysis of roughly 590 of the donors excluded sequences that lacked an unambiguous match to a single V gene segment. In an earlier analysis of almost 600 of the donors, a V segment was called functional when productive rearrangements were above 56.7%, and segregating when the standard deviation between donors exceeded 5%. A statistical classification framework was built to diagnose cytomegalovirus status from the catalog of TCR beta chain sequences. A later analysis assigned V and J genes by comparing TCR nucleotide sequences with IMGT/GENE-DB human TR gene sequences. A later analysis assigned CDR3 sequences and most-parsimonious VDJ recombination scenarios with the TCRdist pipeline. In a later analysis, every TCR beta chain was defined by the combination of its CDR3 amino acid sequence and its V-gene family, and reads without a unique V-gene family were dropped. As a way to deal with suspected cross-contamination and a sequencing artifact, a later analysis dropped hundreds of nucleotide sequences that were highly shared and had low generation probability. In a later analysis, a clonal expansion index for each public chain was calculated from normalized within-repertoire ranks of inferred template counts. A later analysis computed generation probabilities with a VDJ recombination model fitted to out-of-frame rearrangements, and checked the results against IGoR. Hypergeometric tests were used in a later analysis to score TCR-TCR, TCR-HLA and TCR-CMV co-occurrence, with a repertoire-size bias correction applied to the TCR pairs. A later analysis estimated false discovery rates by permuting HLA or CMV assignments 20 times. In a later analysis, co-occurring TCRs were grouped using DBSCAN, and TCRdist sequence similarity was added for clustering within HLA-allele-positive subsets. Co-occurrence clustering excluded repertoires with fewer than 30,000 or more than 120,000 public chains, plus five with anomalous nucleotide sharing. What TCRdb holds here is the immuneACCESS table cut down to in-frame rearrangements. Part of the clones is not present; checked against another copy, under half of the missing clones reflect an unresolved V gene, and the others are unexplained. V, J and clone size were drawn from that table, and D and trimming were deduced from the DNA. Counted in this sample were 150,000 to 200,000 clones; around four fifths of them appeared once. The ten largest clonotypes hold 1.5% to 2.5% of the sample.

Sample: PBMCs. In this chain, TRBV28 is recombined with TRBJ1-4; 5 matching bases give a weak D call of TRBD1. The sequence derives from a man aged 18 to 29 in good health and CMV-seronegative. The encoded CDR3 is CASSPSFRGGGNEKLFF. In nucleotides, the sequence is TGTGCCAGCAGTCCCTCATTTCGGGGGGGTGGGAATGAAAAACTGTTTTTT.